This TCR beta chain comes out of a study of blood T cells in healthy people across ages. Study summary: In model experiments, template switching was able to capture about one barcoded beta molecule for every two T cells that were present.

Comments on this clonotype: Its antigen is unidentified.

Study outcomes and limitations: The authors considered diversity estimates from one million T cells to be underestimates.

PCR was performed a second time for about 7 to 12 cycles using a sample-barcoded 5' primer and a J-beta primer mix. TCRdb analysed the 5' RACE reads with MiXCR anew, one entry per CDR3 protein. The table has approximately 700,000 distinct CDR3 sequences, about 30% seen once; the top ten hold 15%. Sequenced material: blood. The sequence derives from a woman aged 80 or over in good health.

The CDR3 loop is CASSPGQGTGTDTQYF. The CDR3, as DNA: TGTGCCAGCAGCCCCGGACAGGGGACAGGCACAGATACGCAGTATTTT. The V and J genes are TRBV7-2 and TRBJ2-3; 9 nucleotides align to TRBD1. Germline lookup yields CDR1 SGHTA and CDR2 FQGNSA. CDR3 length: 16 residues. The junction had 7 bases not matched to a gene; V was cut back by 5 bases and J by 1 base.